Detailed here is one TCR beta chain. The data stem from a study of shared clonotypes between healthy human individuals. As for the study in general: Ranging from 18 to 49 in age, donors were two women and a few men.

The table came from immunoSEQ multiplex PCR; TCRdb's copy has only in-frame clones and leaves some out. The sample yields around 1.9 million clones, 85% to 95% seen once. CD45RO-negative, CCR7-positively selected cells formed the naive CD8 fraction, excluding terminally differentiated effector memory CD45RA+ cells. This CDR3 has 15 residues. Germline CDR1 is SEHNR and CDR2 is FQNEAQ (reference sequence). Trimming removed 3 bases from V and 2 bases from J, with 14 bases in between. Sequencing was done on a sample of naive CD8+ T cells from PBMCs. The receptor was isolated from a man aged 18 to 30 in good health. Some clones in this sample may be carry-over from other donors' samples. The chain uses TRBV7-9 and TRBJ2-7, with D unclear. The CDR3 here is CASSFAQRSTYEQYF. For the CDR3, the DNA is TGTGCCAGCAGCTTTGCACAGCGATCAACCTACGAGCAGTACTTC.